This passage covers 28 T cell receptor beta chains from one sample sequenced in a study of T-cell memory formation after mild COVID-19. TCRdb fed the 5' RACE reads into MiXCR, producing one record per CDR3 protein. Found here are around 260,000 distinct CDR3 sequences, around 16% of them singletons; the top ten hold 22%. The sample consisted of PBMCs or a T cell subset sorted from them (not recorded which). The receptors stem from a man aged 18 to 30 who had mild COVID-19 (a few samples of this study predate the infection). Cell type and time point are not known.

This clonotype was observed a few times. The chain has TRBV6-1 and TRBJ1-2, with no clear D. This CDR3 is 14 amino acids long. CDR1 MNHNS and CDR2 SASEGT come from the germline V gene. Trimming removed 4 bases from V and 4 bases from J, with 13 bases in between. The chain's CDR3 is CASSARGIVYGYTF. The DNA of the CDR3 is TGTGCCAGCAGTGCTAGAGGGATCGTCTATGGCTACACCTTC.

V is TRBV28 and J is TRBJ2-4; D unclear. CDR1 is MDHEN and CDR2 is SYDVKM in the germline V gene. This CDR3 comprises 14 residues. Trimming pared 6 bases from V and 0 bases from J, leaving 9 bases between. This chain's CDR3 is CASSPQIAKNIQYF. Here the CDR3 DNA reads TGTGCCAGCAGCCCACAGATAGCCAAAAACATTCAGTACTTC.

This clonotype was found many times. The CDR3 region has the DNA TGTGCCACCAGCAGGGGACTAGCGGGGGCCTACGAGCAGTACGTC. Translating gives CATSRGLAGAYEQYV. The chain is built from TRBV15 and TRBJ2-7, with 14 bases fitting TRBD2. The V gene's germline CDR1 is LNHNV and CDR2 YYDKDF (reference sequence). The CDR3 sequence is 15 residues long. V shed 3 bases, J shed 2 bases, and the junction held 0 bases outside the gene matches.

Points on this clonotype: The junction departs from the called germline gene at one end, perhaps through a read error. The rearrangement uses TRBV28 and TRBJ1-6, with 9 bases that match TRBD1. CDR3 length: 16 amino acids. The V gene's germline CDR1 is MDHEN and CDR2 SYDVKM. CDR3 in DNA: TGTGCCAGCAGGGGACAGGGTCAGACCTATAAGTCACCCCTCCACTTT. This gives the protein CASRGQGQTYKSPLHF.

This chain joins TRBV4-1 and TRBJ1-1; D gene unclear. CDR3 size: 15 residues. Trimming removed 5 bases at V and 6 bases at J, with 19 bases between. Germline CDR1 and CDR2: MGHRA and YSYEKL. The DNA for the CDR3 is TGCGCCAGCAGCAACCGCCCGAACGGGTCGCCTGAAGCTTTCTTT. This translates into CASSNRPNGSPEAFF.

This clonotype turned up a few times. This chain connects TRBV20-1 to TRBJ1-2, with D tentatively TRBD1 (6 bases). Germline CDR1 DFQATT, CDR2 SNEGSKA (reference sequence). The ends were cut back, 5 bases at V and 6 bases at J, with 13 bases in the middle. The CDR3 is 12 amino acids. As DNA, the CDR3 is TGCAGTGCTCCGACAGGTTTCGATGGCTACACCTTC. Amino acid sequence: CSAPTGFDGYTF.

This chain connects TRBV6-2 or TRBV6-3 to TRBJ1-2; tentative D call: TRBD1 (5 bases). The CDR3 consists of 12 residues. From germline, CDR1 is MNHEY and CDR2 SVGEGT. Trimming stripped 6 bases from V and 6 bases from J, with 11 bases between. DNA for the CDR3: TGTGCCAGCAGAACCGGGACGGATGGCTACACCTTC. Translating gives CASRTGTDGYTF.

The chain carries TRBV4-3 and TRBJ2-2; possibly TRBD1 for D (6 bases). CDR1 is LGHNA, CDR2 YSLEER, per germline. Trimming stripped 3 bases from V and 7 bases from J, with 9 bases between. The CDR3 is made up of 13 amino acids. The DNA of the CDR3 is TGCGCCAGCAGCCAGGGGGCGGGCGGGGAGCTGTTTTTT. Its translation: CASSQGAGGELFF.

The gene calls are TRBV6-5 and TRBJ1-5, with 9 bases that match TRBD1. Unmatched junction bases numbered 5, after V lost 6 bases and J lost 2 bases. CDR1 and CDR2 (germline): MNHEY, SVGAGI. The CDR3 totals 15 residues. In DNA, the CDR3 is TGTGCCAGCAGCAAGGACAGGGGAGGCAATCAGCCCCAGCATTTT. Protein: CASSKDRGGNQPQHF.

This chain uses TRBV12-3 or TRBV12-4 with TRBJ2-5; 7 bases are shared with TRBD2. The CDR3 spans 13 residues. Trimming cost V 5 bases and J 5 bases; bases outside gene matches: 5. CDR3 bases: TGTGCCAGCAGTGCTAGCGGCCCCGAGACCCAGTACTTC. Its protein product is CASSASGPETQYF.

This clonotype was picked up a small number of times. The chain combines TRBV4-3 with TRBJ2-2; 7 nucleotides match TRBD1. V was clipped by 5 bases and J by 2 bases; unmatched bases: 8. This CDR3 spans 16 amino acids. Per germline, CDR1 LGHNA and CDR2 YSLEER. CDR3 sequence reads: CASSTDRFSNTGELFF. The CDR3 region has the DNA TGCGCCAGCAGCACGGACAGGTTTTCTAACACCGGGGAGCTGTTTTTT.

The chain combines TRBV11-2 with TRBJ1-2, with unresolved D. The CDR3 has 16 residues. Trimming pared 3 bases from V and 5 bases from J, leaving 19 bases between. The germline V gene encodes CDR1 SGHAT and CDR2 FQNNGV. The CDR3: CASSLAHDRGRYGYTF. CDR3 nucleotides: TGTGCCAGCAGCTTGGCACACGACCGAGGGAGGTATGGCTACACCTTC.

This clonotype has just a few counts. This rearrangement joins TRBV9 to TRBJ1-2; the match to TRBD1 covers 7 bases. The CDR3 consists of 14 residues. The V segment lost 4 bases and the J segment 1 base; nucleotides outside the gene matches: 4. Germline assignment: CDR1 SGDLS and CDR2 YYNGEE. The CDR3 coding sequence is TGTGCCAGCAGCACAGGGGACAGTAACTATGGCTACACCTTC. Amino acid sequence: CASSTGDSNYGYTF.

The V call is TRBV6-2 or TRBV6-3, the J call TRBJ2-7, with D possibly TRBD1 on 6 matching bases. Trimming removed 8 bases at V and 0 bases at J, with 17 bases between. Germline V gene data show CDR1 as MNHEY and CDR2 as SVGEGT. The CDR3 runs to 15 residues. The CDR3 nucleotides are TGTGCCAGCGGACCCGGGACACACGACTCCTACGAGCAGTACGTC. It yields the protein CASGPGTHDSYEQYV.

Only a few counts were recorded for this clonotype. This rearrangement joins TRBV20-1 to TRBJ2-1, with D uncertain. The CDR3 loop spans 14 amino acids. Germline assignment: CDR1 DFQATT and CDR2 SNEGSKA (reference sequence). Trimming removed 5 bases at V and 7 bases at J, with 18 bases between. The CDR3 sequence: CSAPPGLPSNEQFF. Here the CDR3 DNA reads TGCAGTGCTCCGCCGGGCCTCCCCTCGAATGAGCAGTTCTTC.

This clonotype was observed a handful of times. This sequence joins TRBV7-3 and TRBJ2-6; perhaps TRBD1 as D (5 bases). This CDR3 contains 16 residues. Trimming took 3 bases from V and 4 from J, leaving 13 bases between them. Germline CDR1 is SGHTA and CDR2 is FQGTGA. The CDR3 sequence is CASSFDHGAGANVLTF. The CDR3 coding sequence is TGTGCCAGCAGCTTCGACCATGGGGCCGGGGCCAACGTCCTGACTTTC. Based on the CDR3 plus reference TRBV7-3 and TRBJ2-6, the full variable domain is GAGVSQTPSNKVTEKGKYVELRCDPISGHTALYWYRQSLGQGPEFLIYFQGTGAADDSGLPNDRFFAVRPEGSVSTLKIQRTERGDSAVYLCASSFDHGAGANVLTFGAGSRLTVL.

CDR3 sequence: CASSPRDTRYEQYV. DNA of the CDR3: TGTGCCAGCAGTCCCCGGGACACCCGATACGAGCAGTACGTC. The rearrangement links TRBV6-5 to TRBJ2-7; D possibly corresponds to TRBD1 (6 bases). Germline assignment: CDR1 MNHEY and CDR2 SVGAGI. Between the trimmed V and J ends, which lost 5 bases and 4 bases, there was a span of 15 bases. The CDR3 runs 14 residues.

The chain has TRBV4-3 and TRBJ2-3; possibly TRBD1 for D (6 bases). The CDR3 contains 16 residues. Germline V gene data show CDR1 as LGHNA and CDR2 as YSLEER. Trimming pared 0 bases from V and 1 base from J, leaving 11 bases between. This CDR3 reads CASSQDRGYRTDTQYF. Written as DNA, the CDR3 is TGCGCCAGCAGCCAAGATAGGGGGTACCGCACAGATACGCAGTATTTT.

The rearrangement joins TRBV20-1 to TRBJ2-1; 10 bases line up with TRBD2. CDR1 and CDR2 (germline): DFQATT, SNEGSKA (reference sequence). CDR3 size: 17 residues. J was trimmed by 0 bases and V by 0 bases; bases with no gene match: 5. CDR3 nucleotides: TGCAGTGCTAGAGATCGGGCTAGCGGGGGCTCCTACAATGAGCAGTTCTTC. Its protein product is CSARDRASGGSYNEQFF.

The chain joins TRBV5-5 to TRBJ2-5; D remains unclear. Trimming took 0 bases from V and 5 from J, leaving 5 bases between them. Germline V CDR1 and CDR2: SGHKS, YYEKEE (reference sequence). The CDR3 has 12 amino acids. Here the CDR3 reads CASSLVSETQYF. The CDR3 nucleotides read TGTGCCAGCAGCTTGGTATCGGAGACCCAGTACTTC.

At least ten counts were recorded for this clonotype. The gene calls are TRBV5-4 and TRBJ2-3; no clear D. The V and J ends lost 0 bases and 2 bases respectively, with 7 bases between them. Germline loops: CDR1 SGHNT, CDR2 YYREEE (reference sequence). This CDR3 region has 14 residues. CDR3 nucleotide sequence: TGTGCCAGCAGCTTGGGGCTAGTCACAGATACGCAGTATTTT. Protein product: CASSLGLVTDTQYF.

The chain links TRBV12-3 or TRBV12-4 to TRBJ2-7; D is undetermined. The CDR3 length is 12 residues. Trimming removed 5 bases from V and 2 bases from J, with 7 bases in between. DNA of the CDR3: TGTGCCAGCAGTCCCCGGCCCTACGAGCAGTACGTC. Amino acid sequence: CASSPRPYEQYV.

This rearrangement joins TRBV6-2 or TRBV6-3 to TRBJ2-1, with a weak D call TRBD2 (5 bases). This CDR3 has 15 residues. CDR1 is MNHEY, CDR2 SVGEGT, per germline. V gave up 8 bases and J gave up 0 bases, with 14 bases separating them. CDR3 bases: TGTGCCAGCCGGGAAGGCCAACGCTCCTACAATGAGCAGTTCTTC. Its protein product is CASREGQRSYNEQFF.

This clonotype was observed a handful of times. The chain recombines TRBV7-2 with TRBJ1-1; D may be TRBD1 (6 bases). The CDR3 extends over 14 amino acids. From germline, CDR1 is SGHTA and CDR2 FQGNSA. V lost 5 bases and J 1 base, leaving 11 bases between the germline ends. The chain's CDR3 is CASSPDRWNTEAFF. In nucleotides, the CDR3 is TGTGCCAGCAGCCCTGACAGGTGGAACACTGAAGCTTTCTTT.

This clonotype has a handful of counts. V gene TRBV4-1 combines with J gene TRBJ1-2, with D maybe TRBD1 (5 bases). V lost 0 bases and J 5 bases, leaving 19 bases between the germline ends. The CDR3 totals 17 residues. CDR1 MGHRA and CDR2 YSYEKL come from the germline V gene. This CDR3 is CASSQELVWGRGYGYTF. CDR3 nucleotides: TGCGCCAGCAGCCAAGAACTGGTGTGGGGCCGGGGGTATGGCTACACCTTC.

This chain connects TRBV10-3 to TRBJ2-7, with D perhaps TRBD1 or TRBD2 (5 bases each). The CDR3 covers 14 residues. CDR1 and CDR2 from the germline V gene are ENHRY and SYGVKD. Trimming cost V 6 bases and J 6 bases, with 18 bases left between them. CDR3 bases: TGTGCCATCAGGGAGAGCCGGGACCTCAGCGAGCAGTACGTC. It yields the protein CAIRESRDLSEQYV.

This clonotype was counted a few times. In DNA form, the CDR3 reads TGTGCCAGCAGCCGGGGGACCGTTGTGGCAGATACGCAGTATTTT. This codes for CASSRGTVVADTQYF. The chain couples TRBV7-2 to TRBJ2-3, with D possibly TRBD2 on 6 matching bases. There are 15 residues in the CDR3. Deletions cut 5 bases from V and 4 bases from J, with 16 bases between. CDR1 and CDR2 from the germline V gene are SGHTA and FQGNSA.

The rearrangement joins TRBV12-3 or TRBV12-4 to TRBJ2-3, with TRBD2 matching 15 bases. The V and J ends lost 5 bases and 0 bases, in that order; junction bases with no gene match: 9. CDR3 length equals 19 residues. The CDR3 bases are TGTGCCAGCAGTGCGGGACTAGCGGGGGGAATCTCTAGCACAGATACGCAGTATTTT. It translates to CASSAGLAGGISSTDTQYF.